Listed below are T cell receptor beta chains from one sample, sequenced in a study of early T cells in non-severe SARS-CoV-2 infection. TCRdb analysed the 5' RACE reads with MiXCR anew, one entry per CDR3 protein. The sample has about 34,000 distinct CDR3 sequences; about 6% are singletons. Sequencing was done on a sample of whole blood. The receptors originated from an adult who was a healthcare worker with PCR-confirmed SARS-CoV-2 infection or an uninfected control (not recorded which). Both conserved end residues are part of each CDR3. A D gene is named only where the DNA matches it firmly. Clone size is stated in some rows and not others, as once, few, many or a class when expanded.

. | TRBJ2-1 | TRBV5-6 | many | CASSRRTERPPYNEQFF | TGTGCCAGCAGCCGTAGGACGGAAAGACCTCCCTACAATGAGCAGTTCTTC
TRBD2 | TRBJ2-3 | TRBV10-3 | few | CAISAVETSGVRDTQYF | TGTGCCATCAGTGCGGTCGAGACTAGCGGGGTTCGAGATACGCAGTATTTT
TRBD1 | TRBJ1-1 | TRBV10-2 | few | CASSSTGGTEAFF | TGCGCCAGCAGTTCCACAGGGGGAACTGAAGCTTTCTTT
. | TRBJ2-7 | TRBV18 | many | CASSPPGSTSYEQYF | TGTGCCAGCTCACCACCGGGGAGTACCTCCTACGAGCAGTACTTC
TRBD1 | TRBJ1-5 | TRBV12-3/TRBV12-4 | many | CASGRQGGNQPQHF | TGTGCCAGCGGCCGACAGGGGGGGAATCAGCCCCAGCATTTT
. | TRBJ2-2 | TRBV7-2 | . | CASRRDGELFF | TGTGCCAGCAGGCGGGACGGGGAGCTGTTTTTT
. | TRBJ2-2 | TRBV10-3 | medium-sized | CAIPGDGGARDTGELFF | TGTGCCATCCCCGGGGACGGGGGCGCTCGCGACACCGGGGAGCTGTTTTTT
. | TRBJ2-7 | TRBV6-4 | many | CATSSSYEQYF | TGTGCCACCTCAAGCTCCTACGAGCAGTACTTC
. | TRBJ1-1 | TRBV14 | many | CASSQVLGRELAF | TGTGCCAGCAGCCAAGTCCTAGGCAGGGAATTAGCATTT
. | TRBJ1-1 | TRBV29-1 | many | CSVRRGGQAEAFF | TGCAGCGTCAGGCGCGGGGGTCAGGCTGAAGCTTTCTTT
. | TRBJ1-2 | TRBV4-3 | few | CASSQAIQDRYYGYTF | TGCGCCAGCAGCCAAGCAATTCAGGACAGATATTATGGCTACACCTTC
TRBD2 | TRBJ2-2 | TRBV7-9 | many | CASSFLAGHTGELFF | TGTGCCAGCAGCTTTTTAGCGGGGCACACCGGGGAGCTGTTTTTT
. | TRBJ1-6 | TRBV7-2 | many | CASSLYLSSYNSPLHF | TGTGCCAGCAGCCTCTACTTGAGCTCCTATAATTCACCCCTCCACTTT
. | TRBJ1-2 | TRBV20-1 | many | CSARDRTLNYGYTF | TGCAGTGCTAGGGACAGAACATTAAACTATGGCTACACCTTC
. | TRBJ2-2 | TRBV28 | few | CASSPSWGGDTGELFF | TGTGCCAGCAGCCCCTCCTGGGGGGGCGACACCGGGGAGCTGTTTTTT
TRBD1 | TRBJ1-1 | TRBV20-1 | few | CSAGDRGTEAFF | TGCAGTGCAGGGGACAGGGGGACGGAAGCTTTCTTT
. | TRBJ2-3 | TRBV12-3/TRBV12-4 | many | CASSLGVAGSTDTQYF | TGTGCCAGCAGTTTGGGGGTGGCGGGAAGCACAGATACGCAGTATTTT
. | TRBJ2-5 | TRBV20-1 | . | CSAREAETQYF | TGCAGTGCTAGGGAGGCAGAGACCCAGTACTTC
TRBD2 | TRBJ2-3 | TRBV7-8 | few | CASSLGRGATDTQYF | TGTGCCAGCAGCTTAGGGCGGGGGGCCACAGATACGCAGTATTTT
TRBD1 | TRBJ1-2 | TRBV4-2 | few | CASSQVGTGSSYTF | TGTGCCAGCAGCCAAGTAGGGACAGGGTCATCCTACACCTTC
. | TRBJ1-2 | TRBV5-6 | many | CASSLRGLINYGYTF | TGTGCCAGCAGCTTGCGGGGCCTCATTAACTATGGCTACACCTTC
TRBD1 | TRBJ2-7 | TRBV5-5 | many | CASSVTDRTYEQYF | TGTGCCAGCAGCGTGACGGACAGGACCTACGAGCAGTACTTC
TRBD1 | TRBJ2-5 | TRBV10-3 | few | CAISDPGQGWTQYF | TGTGCCATCAGTGACCCGGGACAGGGGTGGACCCAGTACTTC
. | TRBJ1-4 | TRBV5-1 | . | CASSPGSVGNEKLFF | TGCGCCAGCAGCCCCGGATCCGTCGGTAATGAAAAACTGTTTTTT
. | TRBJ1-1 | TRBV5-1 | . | CASSIDGSRRNTEAFF | TGCGCCAGCAGCATAGATGGGAGCAGGAGGAACACTGAAGCTTTCTTT
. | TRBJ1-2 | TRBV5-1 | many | CASSLLGPSYGYTF | TGCGCCAGCAGCTTGTTGGGACCTAGCTATGGCTACACCTTC
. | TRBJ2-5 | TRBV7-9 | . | CAGSQSRGETQYF | TGTGCCGGCAGCCAATCTAGGGGAGAGACCCAGTACTTC
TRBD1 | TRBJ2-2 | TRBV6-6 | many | CASSTRDRGGGGELFF | TGTGCCAGCAGTACCCGAGACAGGGGGGGCGGCGGGGAGCTGTTTTTT
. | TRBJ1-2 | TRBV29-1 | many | CSVERGLYGYTF | TGCAGCGTTGAACGGGGGCTCTATGGCTACACCTTC
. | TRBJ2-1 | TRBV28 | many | CASSFRVGNEQFF | TGTGCCAGCAGTTTTCGGGTGGGGAATGAGCAGTTCTTC
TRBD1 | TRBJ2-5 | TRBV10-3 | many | CAISATGKETQYF | TGTGCCATCAGTGCGACAGGGAAAGAGACCCAGTACTTC
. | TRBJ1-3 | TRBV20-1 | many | CSAAGRPSGNTIYF | TGCAGTGCCGCCGGACGTCCCTCTGGAAACACCATATATTTT
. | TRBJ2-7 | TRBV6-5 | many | CASSRTTATYEQYF | TGTGCCAGCAGTCGAACGACGGCAACCTACGAGCAGTACTTC
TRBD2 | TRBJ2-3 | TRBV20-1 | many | CSAGERGDSTDTQYF | TGCAGTGCTGGGGAGCGGGGGGACAGCACAGATACGCAGTATTTT
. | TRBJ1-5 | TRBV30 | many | CAWRADRSTPYSNQPQHF | TGTGCCTGGAGAGCCGACAGATCAACGCCTTATAGCAATCAGCCCCAGCATTTT
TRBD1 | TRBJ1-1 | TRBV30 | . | CAWTGTGGGLAEAFF | TGTGCCTGGACCGGGACAGGGGGCGGGTTAGCTGAAGCTTTCTTT
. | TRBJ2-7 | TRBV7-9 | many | CASSSGQGYNEQYF | TGTGCCAGCAGCTCGGGACAAGGTTACAACGAGCAGTACTTC
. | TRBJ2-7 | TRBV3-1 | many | CASSQDPLSYEQYF | TGTGCCAGCAGCCAAGATCCCCTCTCCTACGAGCAGTACTTC
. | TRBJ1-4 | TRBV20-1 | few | CSGSPGLDEKLFF | TGCAGTGGGAGCCCGGGGCTGGATGAAAAACTGTTTTTT
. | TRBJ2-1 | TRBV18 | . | CASSPAVRRGPITEFF | TGTGCCAGCTCACCAGCCGTGCGGCGGGGACCTATAACAGAGTTCTTC
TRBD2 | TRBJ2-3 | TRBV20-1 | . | CSGLAGVTDTQYF | TGCAGTGGTCTAGCGGGAGTCACAGATACGCAGTATTTT
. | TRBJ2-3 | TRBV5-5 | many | CASSLGVSRNTQYF | TGTGCCAGCAGCTTGGGGGTTAGCCGAAATACGCAGTATTTT
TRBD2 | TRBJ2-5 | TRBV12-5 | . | CASGLSIAGGVFTAQYF | TGTGCTAGTGGTTTGTCGATAGCGGGGGGCGTTTTTACAGCCCAGTACTTC
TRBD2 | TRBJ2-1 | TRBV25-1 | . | CASSEYKLAGDEQFF | TGTGCCAGCAGTGAATATAAACTAGCGGGGGATGAGCAGTTCTTC
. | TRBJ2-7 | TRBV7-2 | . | CASSLKRSYEQYF | TGTGCCAGCAGCTTAAAACGCTCCTACGAGCAGTACTTC
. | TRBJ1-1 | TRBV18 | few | CASSTDSVNTEAFF | TGTGCCAGCTCAACTGACAGCGTTAACACTGAAGCTTTCTTT
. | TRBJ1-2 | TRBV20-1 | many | CSASRLVGYTF | TGCAGTGCTAGCCGGCTAGTTGGCTACACCTTC
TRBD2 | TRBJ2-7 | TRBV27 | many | CASSLTGLGTYEQYF | TGTGCCAGCAGTTTAACGGGACTAGGGACCTACGAGCAGTACTTC
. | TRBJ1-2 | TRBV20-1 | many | CSARVWVMDKDYGYTF | TGCAGTGCTAGAGTATGGGTTATGGACAAGGACTATGGCTACACCTTC
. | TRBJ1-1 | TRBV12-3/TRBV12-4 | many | CASSFWVQSEAFF | TGTGCCAGCAGTTTTTGGGTTCAAAGTGAAGCTTTCTTT
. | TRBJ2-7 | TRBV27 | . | CASSLGRANYEQYF | TGTGCCAGCAGTTTAGGACGCGCAAACTACGAGCAGTACTTC
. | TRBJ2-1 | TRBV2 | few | CASSEGKGYNEQFF | TGTGCCAGCAGTGAAGGGAAGGGCTACAATGAGCAGTTCTTC
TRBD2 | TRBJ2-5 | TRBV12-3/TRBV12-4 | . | CASSFVRGGETQYF | TGTGCCAGCAGTTTCGTTCGGGGGGGTGAGACCCAGTACTTC